In this sample, the clone carrying this TCR beta chain turned up a few times. Per the germline V gene, CDR1 is LGHNA and CDR2 is YNFKEQ. CDR3 length: 14 amino acids. The V end was cut by 4 bases, the J end by 7 bases, with 14 bases between. Time point defined: pre-sensitization, week 0. The treatment here: therapeutic diphenylcyclopropenone sensitization with weekly scalp DPC. Those who donated were patients with alopecia, 18 to 70 years of age, and suitable for DPC. TCRdb processed the RACE reads anew with MiXCR; each CDR3 protein has one entry. The profile shows 100,000 to 150,000 distinct CDR3 sequences, 13% of them singletons. This sample is drawn from a study of human T cells and chemical hapten exposure.

V and J are TRBV4-2 and TRBJ2-4, with a weak D call TRBD2 (6 bases). The sequences come from whole blood, collected in connection with sensitization to the hapten diphenylcyclopropenone (DPC). This clonotype was sampled from a woman between 18 and 30 years old with alopecia areata. Some clones in this sample may be carry-over from other donors' samples. The CDR3 DNA reads as TGTGCCAGCAGCCTCTTAGGGGCGGGGAACATTCAGTACTTC. Its protein is CASSLLGAGNIQYF.